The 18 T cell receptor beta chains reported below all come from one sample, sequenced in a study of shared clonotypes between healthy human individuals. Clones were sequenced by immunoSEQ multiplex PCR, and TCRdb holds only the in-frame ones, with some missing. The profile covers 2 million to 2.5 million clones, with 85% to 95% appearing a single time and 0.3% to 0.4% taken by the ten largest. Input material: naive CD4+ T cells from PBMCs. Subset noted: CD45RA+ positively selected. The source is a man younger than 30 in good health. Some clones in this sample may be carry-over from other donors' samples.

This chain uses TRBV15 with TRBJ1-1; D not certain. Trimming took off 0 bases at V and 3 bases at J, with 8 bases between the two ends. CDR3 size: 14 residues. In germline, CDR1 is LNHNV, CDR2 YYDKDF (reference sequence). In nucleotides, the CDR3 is TGTGCCACCAGCAGAGATGGTTATGACACTGAAGCTTTCTTT. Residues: CATSRDGYDTEAFF.

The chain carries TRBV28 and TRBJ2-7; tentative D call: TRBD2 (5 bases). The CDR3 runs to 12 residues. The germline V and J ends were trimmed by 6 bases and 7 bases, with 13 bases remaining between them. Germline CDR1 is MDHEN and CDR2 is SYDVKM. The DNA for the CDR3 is TGTGCCAGCAGGTCCAGACCGGGGGAGCAGTACTTC. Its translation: CASRSRPGEQYF.

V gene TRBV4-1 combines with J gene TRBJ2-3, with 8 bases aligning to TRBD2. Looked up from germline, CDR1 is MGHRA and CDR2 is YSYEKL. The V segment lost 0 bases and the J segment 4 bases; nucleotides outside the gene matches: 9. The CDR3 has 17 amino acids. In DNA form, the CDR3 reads TGCGCCAGCAGCCAAGATACGGCGGGAGGCGCCGCAGATACGCAGTATTTT. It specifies CASSQDTAGGAADTQYF.

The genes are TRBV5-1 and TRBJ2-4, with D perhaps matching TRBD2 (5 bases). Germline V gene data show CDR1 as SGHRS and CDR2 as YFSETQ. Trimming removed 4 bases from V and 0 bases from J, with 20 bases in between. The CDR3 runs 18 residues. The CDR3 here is CASSKGFTRFLAKNIQYF. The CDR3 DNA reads TGCGCCAGCAGCAAGGGATTTACTAGATTCCTAGCCAAAAACATTCAGTACTTC.

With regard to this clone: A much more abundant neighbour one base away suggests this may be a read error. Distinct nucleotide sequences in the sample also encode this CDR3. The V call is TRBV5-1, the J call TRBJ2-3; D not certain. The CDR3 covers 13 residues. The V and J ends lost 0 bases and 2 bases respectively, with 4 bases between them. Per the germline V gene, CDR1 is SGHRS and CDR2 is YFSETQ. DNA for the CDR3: TGCGCCAGCAGCTTGGGGGCCACAGATACGCAGTATTTT. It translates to CASSLGATDTQYF.

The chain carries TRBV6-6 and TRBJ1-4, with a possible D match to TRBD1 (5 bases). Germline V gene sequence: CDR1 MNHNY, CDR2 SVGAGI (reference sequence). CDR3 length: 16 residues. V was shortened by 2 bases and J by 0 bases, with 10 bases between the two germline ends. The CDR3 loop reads CASSYGDPATNEKLFF. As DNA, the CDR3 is TGTGCCAGCAGTTACGGGGACCCTGCAACTAATGAAAAACTGTTTTTT.

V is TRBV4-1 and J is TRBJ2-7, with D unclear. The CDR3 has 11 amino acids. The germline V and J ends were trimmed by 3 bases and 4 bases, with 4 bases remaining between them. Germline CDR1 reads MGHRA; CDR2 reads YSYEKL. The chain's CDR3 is CASSHGYEQYF. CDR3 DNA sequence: TGCGCCAGCAGCCACGGTTACGAGCAGTACTTC.

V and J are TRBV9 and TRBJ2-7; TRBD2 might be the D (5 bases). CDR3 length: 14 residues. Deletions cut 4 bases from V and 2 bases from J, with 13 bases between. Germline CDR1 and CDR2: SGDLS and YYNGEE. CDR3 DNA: TGTGCCAGCAGCCCCACTAGTCCCCCCTACGAGCAGTACTTC. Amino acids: CASSPTSPPYEQYF.

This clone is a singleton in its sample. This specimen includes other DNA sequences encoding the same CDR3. CDR3 region: CASSLVAGVYNEQFF. CDR3 in DNA: TGCGCCAGCAGCTTGGTAGCGGGAGTTTACAATGAGCAGTTCTTC. The chain joins TRBV5-1 to TRBJ2-1; 9 bases match TRBD2. The CDR3 consists of 15 residues. Germline-derived CDR1 and CDR2 are SGHRS and YFSETQ. V lost 0 bases and J lost 4; bases outside the gene matches: 2.

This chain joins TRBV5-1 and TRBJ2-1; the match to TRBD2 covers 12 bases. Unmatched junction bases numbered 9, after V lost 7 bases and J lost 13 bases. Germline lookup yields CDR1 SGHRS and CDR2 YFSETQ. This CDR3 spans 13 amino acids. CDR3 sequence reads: CASGPTSGSDQFF. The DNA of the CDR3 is TGCGCCAGCGGCCCGACTAGCGGGAGTGATCAGTTCTTC.

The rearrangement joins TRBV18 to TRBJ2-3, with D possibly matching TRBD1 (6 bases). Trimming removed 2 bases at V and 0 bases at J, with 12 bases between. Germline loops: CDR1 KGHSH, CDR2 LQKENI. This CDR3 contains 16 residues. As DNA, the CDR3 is TGTGCCAGCTCACCATACGGGCAGGGGAGCACAGATACGCAGTATTTT. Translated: CASSPYGQGSTDTQYF. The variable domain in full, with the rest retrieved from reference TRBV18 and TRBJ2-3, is NAGVMQNPRHLVRRRGQEARLRCSPMKGHSHVYWYRQLPEEGLKFMVYLQKENIIDESGMPKERFSAEFPKEGPSILRIQQVVRGDSAAYFCASSPYGQGSTDTQYFGPGTRLTVL.

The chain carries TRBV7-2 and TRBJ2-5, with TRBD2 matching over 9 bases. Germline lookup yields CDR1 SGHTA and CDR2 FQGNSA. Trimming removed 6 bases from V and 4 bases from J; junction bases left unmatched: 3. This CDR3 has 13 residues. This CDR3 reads CASRNSGRETQYF. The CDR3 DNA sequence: TGTGCCAGCAGGAATAGCGGGAGAGAGACCCAGTACTTC.

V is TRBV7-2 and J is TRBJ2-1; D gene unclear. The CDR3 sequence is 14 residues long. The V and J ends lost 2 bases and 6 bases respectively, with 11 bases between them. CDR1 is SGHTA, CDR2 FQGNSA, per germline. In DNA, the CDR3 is TGTGCCAGCAGCTTACGAAGTCGGGTCAATGAGCAGTTCTTC. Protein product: CASSLRSRVNEQFF.

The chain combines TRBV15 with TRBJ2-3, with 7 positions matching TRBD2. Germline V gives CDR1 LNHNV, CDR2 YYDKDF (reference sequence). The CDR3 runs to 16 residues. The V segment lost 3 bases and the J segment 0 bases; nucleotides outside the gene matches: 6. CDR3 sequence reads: CATSRQAGLSTDTQYF. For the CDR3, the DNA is TGTGCCACCAGCAGGCAAGCGGGACTGAGCACAGATACGCAGTATTTT.

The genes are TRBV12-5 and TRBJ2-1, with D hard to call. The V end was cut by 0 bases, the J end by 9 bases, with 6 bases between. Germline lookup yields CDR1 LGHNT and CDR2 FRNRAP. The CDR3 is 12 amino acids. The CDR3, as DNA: TGTGCTAGTGGTTTGGTAACTGGTGAGCAGTTCTTC. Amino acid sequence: CASGLVTGEQFF. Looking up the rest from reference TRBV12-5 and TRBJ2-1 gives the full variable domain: DARVTQTPRHKVTEMGQEVTMRCQPILGHNTVFWYRQTMMQGLELLAYFRNRAPLDDSGMPKDRFSAEMPDATLATLKIQPSEPRDSAVYFCASGLVTGEQFFGPGTRLTVL.

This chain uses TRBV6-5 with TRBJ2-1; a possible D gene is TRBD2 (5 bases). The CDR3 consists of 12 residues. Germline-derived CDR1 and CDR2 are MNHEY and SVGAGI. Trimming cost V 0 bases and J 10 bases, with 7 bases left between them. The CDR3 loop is CASSYSGLEQFF. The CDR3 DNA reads TGTGCCAGCAGTTACTCCGGACTGGAGCAGTTCTTC.

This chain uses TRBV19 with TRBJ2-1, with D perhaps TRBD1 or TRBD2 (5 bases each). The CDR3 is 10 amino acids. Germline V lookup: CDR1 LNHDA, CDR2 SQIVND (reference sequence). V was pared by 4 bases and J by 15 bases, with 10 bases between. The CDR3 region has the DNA TGTGCCAGTAGTAGGGACGTTTGGTTCTTC. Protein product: CASSRDVWFF.

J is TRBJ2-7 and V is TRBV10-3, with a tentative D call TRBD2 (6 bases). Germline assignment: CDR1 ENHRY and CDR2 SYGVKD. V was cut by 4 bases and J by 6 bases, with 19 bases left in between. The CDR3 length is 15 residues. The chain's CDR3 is CAISVGGAAPGEQYF. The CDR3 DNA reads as TGTGCCATCAGTGTCGGGGGAGCGGCCCCGGGCGAGCAGTACTTC.